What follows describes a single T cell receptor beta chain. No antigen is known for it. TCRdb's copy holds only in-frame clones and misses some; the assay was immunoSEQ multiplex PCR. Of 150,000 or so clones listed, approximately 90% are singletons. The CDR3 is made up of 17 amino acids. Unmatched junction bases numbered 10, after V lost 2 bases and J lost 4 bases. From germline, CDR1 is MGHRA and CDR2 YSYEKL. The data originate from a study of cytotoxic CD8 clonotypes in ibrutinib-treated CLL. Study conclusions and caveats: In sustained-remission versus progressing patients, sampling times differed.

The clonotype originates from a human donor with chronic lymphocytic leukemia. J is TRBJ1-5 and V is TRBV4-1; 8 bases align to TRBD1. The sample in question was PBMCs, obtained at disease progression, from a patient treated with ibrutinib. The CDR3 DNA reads TGCGCCAGCAGCCAATACGAGCGCAGGGGGCTTAATCAGCCCCAGCATTTT. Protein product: CASSQYERRGLNQPQHF.